This paragraph covers one T cell receptor (beta chain) sequence. This clone was detected once. Its antigen is unknown. No quality values exist for individual bases; no much larger clone is one base distant. Receptors were amplified or captured by the immunoSEQ multiplex PCR assay. For the multiplex PCR, a mixture combining 60 forward primers for TCR Vbeta segments and 13 reverse primers for TCR Jbeta segments was used. Amplification of the CDR3 region of rearranged TCR beta genes was performed with a multiplex PCR assay on genomic DNA. The Illumina HiSeq System was used to sequence the amplified TCR beta libraries as 87-base-pair reads. The published analysis was carried out like this. A later analysis tallied about 77 million unique TCR beta chains across the 610 or so repertoires, and about 10 million of those chains were shared by two or more donors. A nearest-neighbor algorithm error-corrected the raw reads and collapsed the reads into unique sequences, merging closely related sequences to remove PCR and sequencing errors. Alignment of CDR3 sequences to IMGT reference sequences was used to assign V, D and J gene segments. Each retained sequence needed at least a six-nucleotide match to both a V gene segment and a J gene segment. Rearrangements were classified as productive when the CDR3 lacked stop codons and remained in frame with V and J, and all other rearrangements were classified as non-productive. CDR3 was defined according to IMGT convention as the region running from the second conserved V-encoded cysteine to the conserved J-encoded phenylalanine. Sequences without an unambiguous match to a single V gene segment were excluded from the earlier analysis of 450 to 650 of the donors. In an earlier analysis of around 600 of the donors, V segments were called functional above 56.7% productive rearrangements and were called segregating when the between-donor standard deviation exceeded 5%. A statistical classification framework was built to diagnose cytomegalovirus status from the catalog of TCR beta chain sequences. In a later analysis, V and J genes were assigned by comparing TCR nucleotide sequences against IMGT/GENE-DB human TR gene sequences. In a later analysis, CDR3 sequences and most-parsimonious VDJ recombination scenarios were assigned using the TCRdist pipeline. In a later analysis, each TCR beta chain was defined by its CDR3 amino acid sequence together with its V-gene family, and reads lacking a unique V-gene family were excluded. In a later analysis, a few hundred highly shared, low-generation-probability nucleotide sequences were removed to address suspected cross-contamination and a sequencing artifact. In a later analysis, a clonal expansion index for each public chain was calculated from normalized within-repertoire ranks of inferred template counts. In a later analysis, generation probabilities were computed with a VDJ recombination model fitted to out-of-frame rearrangements, and the resulting probabilities were checked against IGoR. In a later analysis, TCR-TCR, TCR-HLA and TCR-CMV co-occurrence was scored with hypergeometric tests, and a repertoire-size bias correction was applied to TCR pairs. To estimate false discovery rates, a later analysis permuted the HLA or CMV assignments 20 times. In a later analysis, co-occurring TCRs were grouped using DBSCAN, and TCRdist sequence similarity was added for clustering within HLA-allele-positive subsets. Repertoires with fewer than 30,000 or more than 120,000 public chains were left out of co-occurrence clustering, as were about 5 repertoires with anomalous nucleotide sharing. Imported from immuneACCESS, the table was reduced by TCRdb to in-frame sequences with V and J called. These copies leave out some clones; in studies compared against another copy, an unresolved V gene accounts for under half, and the cause of the remainder is not known. For V, J and clone size, that table is used; D and trimming come from the DNA. This sample holds about 210,000 clones; about 80% were observed only once. The top ten constitute roughly 15% of the sample.

CDR3 length: 15 amino acids, cysteine to phenylalanine. The kept DNA is CDR3 alone, 45 bases in frame from the first base. The germline V gene encodes CDR1 MGHRA and CDR2 YSYEKL. V loses 4 bases at its end and J loses 4 bases; junction bases beyond the gene matches: 7. The cohort comprised fewer than 700 healthy bone marrow donors. All cohort members were sampled while nominally healthy, although unrecorded immune exposures were likely present. The donor tested CMV seropositive, placing the donor among the 289 seropositive members of the cohort. A peripheral blood sample was collected from each donor, and TCR beta sequencing was performed on peripheral blood mononuclear cells. Genomic DNA was extracted from the blood cell samples with the Qiagen DNeasy Blood Extraction Kit. This specimen comes from a study of cytomegalovirus exposure and HLA in healthy donors (dated by TCRdb to 2016 to 2017). As for the study more broadly: According to an earlier analysis of 587 of the donors, about 179 million T cells yielded 117 million unique TCR beta sequences and around 280 Gb of sequence data. Approximately 310 gigabases of sequencing data and around 80 million unique TCR sequences made up an early release that covered approximately 620 HLA-typed donors. Of the roughly 430 genotyped donors, over 65% fell in the genetic ancestry cluster associated with self-reported Caucasian donors. The study was designed to test whether signatures of past pathogen exposure could be identified by cataloging public T cell receptors. The study profiled the T cell repertoires of more than 500 subjects by immunosequencing and related them to cytomegalovirus serostatus. In addition to the first cohort of approximately 650 subjects, a separate validation cohort of 130 or so different subjects was used. The study combined high-throughput TCR immunosequencing, statistical association of individual TCRs with disease status, and machine learning to predict cytomegalovirus infection status. In a later analysis, previously published TCR beta repertoires from several hundred donors were re-analyzed and high-resolution HLA genotyping was added so that TCR occurrence patterns could be studied. Rather than drawing on any new phenotypic data, the later analysis identified candidate immune exposures from TCR beta sequences and the way those sequences occurred across donors. To decide whether each TCR beta V gene segment behaved as functional or pseudogenic, an earlier analysis of some 600 of the donors relied on high-throughput TCR beta sequencing. Donor age, sex, ethnicity and CMV serostatus were compiled alongside the repertoire data. A later genetic analysis used genome-wide SNP genotypes for about 65% of the roughly 700 donors, treating that subset as a discovery cohort. All discovery cohort repertoires had been generated on a single sequencing platform. HLA typing included class I and class II loci at four-digit resolution. Typing coverage differed by locus: A, B, C, DRB1 and DQB1 were typed in about 620-640 donors, DQA1 in 500 to 550, DPA1 in some 610, and DPB1 in around 490. Roughly 5 DR-DQ haplotypes were handled as single units for association and clustering, since linkage in the cohort was strong. Across about 370 genotyped donors of the cohort, an average of roughly 250,000 unique TCR beta nucleotide sequences per donor were sequenced, and approximately 19% of those sequences were non-productive. Findings and caveats that apply to the study as a whole: In an earlier analysis of fewer than 750 of the donors, most TCR beta V segments were observed in productive rearrangements about 87% or about 30% of the time, broadly matching IMGT annotations. According to the authors, the approach could potentially be generalized to other disease states and immunological phenotypes. Linkage disequilibrium might explain the correlated functional status among segregating V segments, but an unknown experimental factor could not be ruled out. The classifier was reported to diagnose cytomegalovirus status with high specificity and sensitivity in both the original cohort and the validation cohort. Most TCR sequences were seen in very few donors, while some public TCRs were found in many individuals. HLA typing was unavailable for some donors at each locus, so association tests used only the typed subset. Because the 87-base-pair reads could not distinguish some IMGT-functional V segments, including TRBV6-2 and TRBV6-3, those segments were excluded. Seventeen rarely observed V segments, including chromosome 9 orphons, were excluded from the earlier analysis of approximately 600 of the donors because counts were too low. In vitro tests confirmed that three of the cytomegalovirus-associated TCR beta chains recognize cytomegalovirus antigens. In the study, around 160 TCR beta chains were listed as associated with cytomegalovirus. In a later analysis, HLA-associated TCR beta chains were found to be more clonally expanded and to have lower generation probabilities than equally common non-associated chains. According to a later analysis, parvovirus B19, influenza, CMV and Epstein-Barr virus appeared linked to several top co-occurrence clusters. A further reported finding was that TCR beta sequences accurately predicted the HLA-A and HLA-B alleles for most subjects in the first cohort. Specific HLA alleles were associated with around 18,000 TCR beta sequences at a false discovery rate of 0.05 in a later analysis. According to a later analysis, most CMV-associated TCR beta chains appeared to be HLA-restricted, and the HLA associations seemed to be driven largely by CMV exposure. CMV serostatus was the only immune exposure information available for the cohort. In this cohort, only TCR beta chains were sequenced, and detectable features were limited by the absence of alpha or paired-chain data. An association between a missense DCLRE1C variant and V-gene and J-gene trimming of TCR beta chains was found in a later genetic analysis and replicated in an independent cohort. In a later genetic analysis, fewer N-insertions in productive TCRs were reported among donors in an Asian-associated ancestry cluster than the roughly 700-donor mean. Roughly uniform sequencing depth across donors was assumed in presence/absence analyses, although this assumption may not hold. When HLA alleles, especially DR and DQ, strongly co-occurred, attributing TCR associations to individual alleles was difficult. A later analysis found that TCR association rates varied across HLA loci, with DRB1 alleles showing the most associated TCRs and HLA-C alleles the fewest. The sequencing pipeline was judged likely to have produced a cluster of highly shared sequence variants as a technical artifact.

The receptor was derived from a woman in her twenties or thirties in good health and CMV-seropositive. Recombination joined TRBV4-1 with TRBJ1-1; 9 nucleotides in the junction match TRBD1. The sample comprised PBMCs. The sequence in DNA is TGCGCCAGCAGCCGTCTACCGGGACAGGGCACTGAAGCTTTCTTT. Its translation is CASSRLPGQGTEAFF.